One sample yielded the 13 T cell receptor beta chains listed below, sequenced in a study of technical replicates of blood from a few donors. Data came from immunoSEQ multiplex PCR; TCRdb stores just in-frame clones and leaves some out. The repertoire consists of some 71,000 clones, with nearly 98% occurring once and the leading ten covering under 0.35%. Sequencing used T cells isolated from PBMCs. The source is a human donor in good health.

The rearrangement joins TRBV9 to TRBJ2-1; 12 bases map to TRBD2. CDR1 and CDR2 from the germline V gene are SGDLS and YYNGEE. This CDR3 comprises 16 residues. J was trimmed by 4 bases and V by 4 bases; bases with no gene match: 6. The CDR3 spells CASSPRTSGVYNEQFF. The CDR3 DNA reads TGTGCCAGCAGCCCCAGGACTAGCGGGGTTTACAATGAGCAGTTCTTC.

The CDR3 spells CASRPTGEGYTF. The DNA for the CDR3 is TGTGCCAGCAGGCCGACAGGGGAAGGCTACACCTTC. The J gene is TRBJ1-2, the V gene TRBV6-1, with 8 nucleotides matching TRBD1. J lost 8 bases, V lost 6 bases, and 5 bases had no gene match. CDR3 length equals 12 residues. From germline, CDR1 is MNHNS and CDR2 SASEGT.

CDR3 in amino acids: CASRTSSVAGELFF. CDR3 DNA sequence: TGTGCCAGCCGGACTAGCTCAGTCGCCGGGGAGCTGTTTTTT. The rearrangement links TRBV21-1 to TRBJ2-2; the table's TRBD2 call for D was not verified on the DNA. TRBV21-1 is assigned pseudogene status. This CDR3 has 14 residues.

The V call is TRBV9, the J call TRBJ2-1; D might be TRBD2 (7 bases). V was clipped by 8 bases and J by 0 bases, with 9 bases between them. The CDR3 is 13 amino acids. Per the germline V gene, CDR1 is SGDLS and CDR2 is YYNGEE. Here the CDR3 DNA reads TGTGCCAGTAGGGGGGGCTCCTACAATGAGCAGTTCTTC. The encoded protein is CASRGGSYNEQFF.

This rearrangement joins TRBV7-9 to TRBJ2-2, with D uncertain. The CDR3 is made up of 13 amino acids. Trimming took 2 bases from V and 6 from J, leaving 7 bases between them. CDR1 SEHNR and CDR2 FQNEAQ come from the germline V gene (reference sequence). CDR3 region: CASSLTSAGELFF. The DNA of the CDR3 is TGTGCCAGCAGCTTAACGTCAGCCGGGGAGCTGTTTTTT.

The chain joins TRBV11-3 to TRBJ1-2; D not certain. Germline V gene data show CDR1 as SGHNT and CDR2 as YENEEA. This CDR3 contains 12 residues. V was clipped by 1 base and J by 4 bases, with 4 bases between them. The CDR3 DNA reads TGTGCCAGCAGCTTAGGCGTCTATGGCTACACCTTC. Protein: CASSLGVYGYTF.

This chain connects TRBV19 to TRBJ1-1, with 9 bases that match TRBD1. The CDR3 runs 15 residues. Germline CDR1 and CDR2: LNHDA and SQIVND (reference sequence). The junction had 5 bases not matched to a gene; V was cut back by 1 base and J by 5 bases. As DNA, the CDR3 is TGTGCCAGTAGTATAGGGGGACAGGGAGTTACTGAAGCTTTCTTT. Protein sequence: CASSIGGQGVTEAFF.

V and J are TRBV4-1 and TRBJ2-7; unclear D gene. V was trimmed by 2 bases and J by 6 bases, leaving 14 bases between them. Germline V gene lookup returns CDR1 MGHRA and CDR2 YSYEKL. The CDR3 spans 14 residues. The CDR3 protein is CASSQSASLGEQYF. CDR3 nucleotides: TGCGCCAGCAGCCAAAGCGCTTCACTGGGCGAGCAGTACTTC.

The rearrangement links TRBV5-8 to TRBJ2-1, with 7 bases identical to TRBD1. This CDR3 contains 16 residues. Germline CDR1 is SGHTS and CDR2 is YDEGEE. The V and J ends lost 3 bases and 1 base, in that order; junction bases with no gene match: 7. CDR3 bases: TGTGCCAGCAGCTCTGGGACAGTTCAATCCTACAATGAGCAGTTCTTC. Encoded protein: CASSSGTVQSYNEQFF.

The gene calls are TRBV7-2 and TRBJ2-3, with TRBD2 matching over 11 bases. This CDR3 comprises 14 residues. Trimming took 5 bases from V and 4 from J; bases not matched to a gene: 2. Germline lookup yields CDR1 SGHTA and CDR2 FQGNSA. CDR3 protein: CASSRGLAADTQYF. The CDR3 coding sequence is TGTGCCAGCAGCCGGGGACTAGCGGCAGATACGCAGTATTTT.

The rearrangement uses TRBV13 and TRBJ2-7, with TRBD2 matching 12 bases. Germline CDR1 PRHDT, CDR2 FYEKMQ (reference sequence). Trimming took 4 bases from V and 4 from J; bases not matched to a gene: 29. This CDR3 region has 23 residues. CDR3 residues: CASSSWPDLAGGPRMTNYYEQYF. CDR3 nucleotides: TGTGCCAGCAGCTCTTGGCCCGATCTAGCGGGAGGGCCCCGAATGACTAATTATTACGAGCAGTACTTC.

The J gene is TRBJ2-5, the V gene TRBV4-1, with D possibly matching TRBD1 (8 bases). Germline values: CDR1 MGHRA, CDR2 YSYEKL. This CDR3 region has 15 residues. The V gene lost 2 bases and the J gene lost 5 bases, with 15 bases spanning the gap. CDR3 coding DNA: TGCGCCAGCAGCCAACCCGGACAGGGAGGGGAGACCCAGTACTTC. Its translation: CASSQPGQGGETQYF.

The chain links TRBV4-3 to TRBJ1-2, with 7 bases lining up with TRBD1. CDR3 length: 15 amino acids. Losses at the gene ends were 0 bases for V and 7 bases for J; bases not matched to a gene: 8. In germline, CDR1 is LGHNA, CDR2 YSLEER. The chain's CDR3 is CASSQDIRGLGGYTF. The DNA of the CDR3 is TGCGCCAGCAGCCAAGATATAAGGGGGCTAGGTGGCTACACCTTC.